Sequencing of this T cell receptor (beta chain) was carried out in a study of T cell responses to AZD1222 COVID-19 vaccine. Study conclusions and caveats: The peak T cell response came first, and repertoires were sampled only after it.

Clones were read by immunoSEQ multiplex PCR, and TCRdb kept only the in-frame ones, dropping some. The data show more than 70,000 clones, approximately 91% seen once. Germline V gene sequence: CDR1 DFQATT, CDR2 SNEGSKA (reference sequence). V was cut by 3 bases and J by 9 bases, with 9 bases left in between. This CDR3 comprises 12 residues. With regard to this clone: Its antigen remains unidentified.

Sequencing used peripheral blood, obtained 28 days after the second AZD1222 dose. The V and J genes are TRBV20-1 and TRBJ1-6; D not certain. This receptor was identified in an adult who received the AZD1222 COVID-19 vaccine. The CDR3 is CSASRTLSPLHF. In DNA, the CDR3 is TGCAGTGCTAGTAGAACGCTTTCACCCCTCCACTTT.